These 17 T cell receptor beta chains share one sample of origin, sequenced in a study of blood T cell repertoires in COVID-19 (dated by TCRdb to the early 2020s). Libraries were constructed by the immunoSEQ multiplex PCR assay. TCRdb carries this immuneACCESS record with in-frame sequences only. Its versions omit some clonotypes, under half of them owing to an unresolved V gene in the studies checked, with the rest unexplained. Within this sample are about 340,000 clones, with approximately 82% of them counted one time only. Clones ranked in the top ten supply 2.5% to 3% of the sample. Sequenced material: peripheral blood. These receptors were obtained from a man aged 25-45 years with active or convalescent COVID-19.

CDR3 amino acids: CASSQVLGSGPSDTQYF. CDR3 DNA sequence: TGCGCCAGCAGCCAAGTATTGGGTAGCGGCCCCTCAGATACGCAGTATTTT. This chain connects TRBV4-1 to TRBJ2-3; D possibly corresponds to TRBD2 (6 bases). The CDR3 loop spans 17 amino acids. Trimming pared 1 base from V and 4 bases from J, leaving 18 bases between. The V gene's germline CDR1 is MGHRA and CDR2 YSYEKL.

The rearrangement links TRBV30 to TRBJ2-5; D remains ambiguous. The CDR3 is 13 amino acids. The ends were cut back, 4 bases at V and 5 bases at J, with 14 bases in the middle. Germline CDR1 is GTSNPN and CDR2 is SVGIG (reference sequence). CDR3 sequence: CAWIGSEVETQYF. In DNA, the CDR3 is TGTGCCTGGATTGGCAGTGAGGTCGAGACCCAGTACTTC.

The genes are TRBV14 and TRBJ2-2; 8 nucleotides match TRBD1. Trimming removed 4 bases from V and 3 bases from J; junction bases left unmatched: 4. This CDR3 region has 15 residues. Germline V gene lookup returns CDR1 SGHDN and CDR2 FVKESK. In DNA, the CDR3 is TGTGCCAGCAGCCCCAGACAGGGGTACACCGGGGAGCTGTTTTTT. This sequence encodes CASSPRQGYTGELFF.

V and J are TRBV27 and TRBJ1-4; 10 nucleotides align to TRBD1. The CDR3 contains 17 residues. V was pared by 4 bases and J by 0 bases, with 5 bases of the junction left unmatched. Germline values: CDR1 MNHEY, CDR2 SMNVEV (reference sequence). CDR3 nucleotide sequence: TGTGCCAGCAGTTCCCGGACAGGGGGATCAACTAATGAAAAACTGTTTTTT. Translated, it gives CASSSRTGGSTNEKLFF.

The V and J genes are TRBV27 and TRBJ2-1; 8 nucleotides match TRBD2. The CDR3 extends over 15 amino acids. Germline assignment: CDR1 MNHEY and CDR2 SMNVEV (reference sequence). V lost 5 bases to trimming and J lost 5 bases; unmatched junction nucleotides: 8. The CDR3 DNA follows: TGTGCCAGCAGTCGAGAGCGGGAGAGGAACAATGAGCAGTTCTTC. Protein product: CASSRERERNNEQFF.

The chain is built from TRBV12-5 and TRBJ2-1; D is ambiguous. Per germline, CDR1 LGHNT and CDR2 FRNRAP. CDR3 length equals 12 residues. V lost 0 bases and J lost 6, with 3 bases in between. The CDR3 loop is CASGLVANEQFF. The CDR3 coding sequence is TGTGCTAGTGGTTTGGTGGCCAATGAGCAGTTCTTC.

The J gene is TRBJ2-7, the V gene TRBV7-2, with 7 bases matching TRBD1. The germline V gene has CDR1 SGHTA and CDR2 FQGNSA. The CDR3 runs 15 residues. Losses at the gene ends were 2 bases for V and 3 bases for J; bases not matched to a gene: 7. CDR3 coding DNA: TGTGCCAGCAGCTTACGACAGGGCGGCGTCTACGAGCAGTACTTC. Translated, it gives CASSLRQGGVYEQYF.

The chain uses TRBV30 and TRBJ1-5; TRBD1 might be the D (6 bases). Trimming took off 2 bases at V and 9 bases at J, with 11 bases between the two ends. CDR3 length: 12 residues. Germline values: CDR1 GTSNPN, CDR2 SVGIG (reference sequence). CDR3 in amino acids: CAWSRTGPPQHF. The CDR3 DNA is TGTGCCTGGAGTCGTACAGGGCCGCCCCAGCATTTT. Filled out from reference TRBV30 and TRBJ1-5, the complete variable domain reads SQTIHQWPATLVQPVGSPLSLECTVEGTSNPNLYWYRQAAGRGLQLLFYSVGIGQISSEVPQNLSASRPQDRQFILSSKKLLLSDSGFYLCAWSRTGPPQHFGDGTRLSIL.

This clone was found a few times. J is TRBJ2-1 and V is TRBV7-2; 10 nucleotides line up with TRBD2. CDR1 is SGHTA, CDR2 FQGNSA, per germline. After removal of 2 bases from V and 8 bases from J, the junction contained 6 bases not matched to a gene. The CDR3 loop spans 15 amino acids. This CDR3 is CASSLLSGGRYEQFF. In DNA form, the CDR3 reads TGTGCCAGCAGCTTACTTAGCGGGGGGAGATATGAGCAGTTCTTC.

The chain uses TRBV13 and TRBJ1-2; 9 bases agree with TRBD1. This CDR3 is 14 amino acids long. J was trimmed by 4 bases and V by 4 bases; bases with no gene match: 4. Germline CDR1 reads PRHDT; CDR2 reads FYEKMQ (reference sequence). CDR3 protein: CASSYRDRVYGYTF. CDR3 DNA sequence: TGTGCCAGCAGCTACCGGGACAGGGTCTATGGCTACACCTTC.

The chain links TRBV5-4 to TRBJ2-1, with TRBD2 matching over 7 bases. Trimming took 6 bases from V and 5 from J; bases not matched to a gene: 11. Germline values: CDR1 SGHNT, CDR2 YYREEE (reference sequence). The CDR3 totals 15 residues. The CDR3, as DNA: TGTGCCAGCATAGGAACGAGCGGGATAGACAATGAGCAGTTCTTC. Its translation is CASIGTSGIDNEQFF.

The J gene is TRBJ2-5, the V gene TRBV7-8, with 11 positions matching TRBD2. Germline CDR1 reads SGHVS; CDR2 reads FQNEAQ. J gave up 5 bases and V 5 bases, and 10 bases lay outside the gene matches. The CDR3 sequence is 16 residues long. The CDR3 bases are TGTGCCAGCAGCCTGGAGGGACTAGCGGAACGGGAGACCCAGTACTTC. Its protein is CASSLEGLAERETQYF.

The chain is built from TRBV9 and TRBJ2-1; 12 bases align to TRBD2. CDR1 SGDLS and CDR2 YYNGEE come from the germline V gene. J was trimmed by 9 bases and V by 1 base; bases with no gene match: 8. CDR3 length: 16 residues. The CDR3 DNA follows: TGTGCCAGCAGCGTATACCCTAGCGGGGGGGCAGGTGAGCAGTTCTTC. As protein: CASSVYPSGGAGEQFF.

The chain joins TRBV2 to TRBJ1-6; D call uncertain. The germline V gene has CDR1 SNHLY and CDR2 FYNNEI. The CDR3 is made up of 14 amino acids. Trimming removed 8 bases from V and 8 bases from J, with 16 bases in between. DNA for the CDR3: TGTGCCAGCCGAGGCTCGGTTATTGATTCACCCCTCCACTTT. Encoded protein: CASRGSVIDSPLHF.

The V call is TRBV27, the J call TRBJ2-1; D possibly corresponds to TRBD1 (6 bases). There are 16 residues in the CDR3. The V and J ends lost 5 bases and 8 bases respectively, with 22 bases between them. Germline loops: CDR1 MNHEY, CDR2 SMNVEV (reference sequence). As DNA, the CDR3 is TGTGCCAGCAGTCCTCGGACAGCTGAAATGATGGATGAGCAGTTCTTC. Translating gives CASSPRTAEMMDEQFF.

CDR3: CASSFGTSGTGAGELFF. CDR3 DNA sequence: TGTGCCAGCAGCTTCGGGACTAGCGGGACGGGAGCCGGGGAGCTGTTTTTT. The chain uses TRBV7-3 and TRBJ2-2, with 13 positions matching TRBD2. This CDR3 has 17 amino acids. Germline V gene sequence: CDR1 SGHTA, CDR2 FQGTGA. V dropped 3 bases and J dropped 6; count of bases not matched to a gene: 7.

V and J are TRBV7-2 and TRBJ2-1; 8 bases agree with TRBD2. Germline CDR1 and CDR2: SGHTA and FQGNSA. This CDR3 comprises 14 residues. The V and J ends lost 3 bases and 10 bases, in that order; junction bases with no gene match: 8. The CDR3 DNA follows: TGTGCCAGCAGCTTGGGACTGCCGGGGGGGGAGCAGTTCTTC. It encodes CASSLGLPGGEQFF. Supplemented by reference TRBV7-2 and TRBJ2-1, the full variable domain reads GAGVSQSPSNKVTEKGKDVELRCDPISGHTALYWYRQSLGQGLEFLIYFQGNSAPDKSGLPSDRFSAERTGGSVSTLTIQRTQQEDSAVYLCASSLGLPGGEQFFGPGTRLTVL.